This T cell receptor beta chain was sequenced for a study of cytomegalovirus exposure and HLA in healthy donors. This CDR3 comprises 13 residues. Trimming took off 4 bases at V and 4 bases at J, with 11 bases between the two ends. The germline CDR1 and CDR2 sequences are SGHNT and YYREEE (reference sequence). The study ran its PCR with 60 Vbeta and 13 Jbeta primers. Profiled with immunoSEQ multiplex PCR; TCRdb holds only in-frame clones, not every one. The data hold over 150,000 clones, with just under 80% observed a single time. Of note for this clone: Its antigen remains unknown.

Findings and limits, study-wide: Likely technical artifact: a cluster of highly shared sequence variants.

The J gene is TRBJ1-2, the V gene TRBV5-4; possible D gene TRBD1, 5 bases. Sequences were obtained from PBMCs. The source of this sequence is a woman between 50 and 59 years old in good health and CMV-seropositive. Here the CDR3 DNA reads TGTGCCAGCAGCGGGGGGGTTTCCTATGGCTACACCTTC. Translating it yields CASSGGVSYGYTF.